The 23 T cell receptor beta chains in this list originate from one sample, sequenced in a study of cytomegalovirus exposure and HLA in healthy donors (dated by TCRdb to about 2017). Library method: the immunoSEQ multiplex PCR assay. A mixture of 60 forward primers for TCR Vbeta segments and 13 reverse primers for TCR Jbeta segments was used in the multiplex PCR. Sourced from immuneACCESS, this table was stored by TCRdb with only in-frame sequences that have V and J called. A share of the clones is absent; for the studies checked, an unresolved V gene accounts for under half, and the remainder has no known explanation. The sample table contains fewer than 130,000 clones; only one count was recorded for over 60% of them. The ten largest account for 1.3% of the sample. The specimen sequenced was PBMCs. Receptors originate from a woman in her twenties or thirties in good health and CMV-seronegative.

The chain uses TRBV30 and TRBJ2-1, with D maybe TRBD2 (6 bases). V was cut by 3 bases and J by 1 base, with 16 bases left in between. Per the germline V gene, CDR1 is GTSNPN and CDR2 is SVGIG (reference sequence). The CDR3 has 16 amino acids. CDR3 nucleotides: TGTGCCTGGAGCGTCGGGGGACTGTCATCCTACAATGAGCAGTTCTTC. It specifies CAWSVGGLSSYNEQFF.

The CDR3 bases are TGTGCCAGCGCCCCCAGGGAGAACACTGAAGCTTTCTTT. It yields the protein CASAPRENTEAFF. V usage is TRBV2 and J usage is TRBJ1-1; possible D gene TRBD1, 5 bases. This CDR3 has 13 amino acids. The V end was cut by 8 bases, the J end by 1 base, with 11 bases between. Per germline, CDR1 SNHLY and CDR2 FYNNEI.

V and J are TRBV13 and TRBJ2-3; TRBD2 might be the D (5 bases). The ends were cut back, 4 bases at V and 4 bases at J, with 15 bases in the middle. Germline V CDR1 and CDR2: PRHDT, FYEKMQ (reference sequence). CDR3 length: 15 residues. The CDR3 coding sequence is TGTGCCAGCAGCTCCGGGAAAACAACTGCAGATACGCAGTATTTT. Its translation is CASSSGKTTADTQYF. The full variable domain, completed using reference TRBV13 and TRBJ2-3, is AAGVIQSPRHLIKEKRETATLKCYPIPRHDTVYWYQQGPGQDPQFLISFYEKMQSDKGSIPDRFSAQQFSDYHSELNMSSLELGDSALYFCASSSGKTTADTQYFGPGTRLTVL.

CDR3 in DNA: TGTGCCAGCAGCTCGAGAGCGGGAGTAATCGATGAGCAGTTCTTC. Its translation: CASSSRAGVIDEQFF. The chain couples TRBV13 to TRBJ2-1, with TRBD2 matching over 8 bases. This CDR3 is 15 amino acids long. Germline CDR1 and CDR2: PRHDT and FYEKMQ (reference sequence). Trimming took 4 bases from V and 8 from J; bases not matched to a gene: 10.

The gene calls are TRBV7-3 and TRBJ2-7; TRBD2 matches 8 bases. CDR3 size: 14 residues. Looked up from germline, CDR1 is SGHTA and CDR2 is FQGTGA. With V trimmed by 2 bases and J by 4 bases, 4 bases remained unmatched. CDR3 residues: CASSLAGGPYEQYF. The CDR3 nucleotides are TGTGCCAGCAGCTTAGCGGGAGGACCGTACGAGCAGTACTTC.

The genes are TRBV5-1 and TRBJ2-5; D gene ambiguous. Deletions cut 3 bases from V and 2 bases from J, with 2 bases between. CDR3 length: 11 residues. Germline values: CDR1 SGHRS, CDR2 YFSETQ. The CDR3 spells CASSSQETQYF. CDR3 DNA sequence: TGCGCCAGCAGCTCGCAAGAGACCCAGTACTTC.

The chain employs TRBV4-1 and TRBJ1-6; 7 positions agree with TRBD1. With V trimmed by 0 bases and J by 7 bases, 3 bases remained unmatched. In germline, CDR1 is MGHRA, CDR2 YSYEKL. This CDR3 comprises 15 residues. The CDR3, as DNA: TGCGCCAGCAGCCAAGATTTGACAGGGAATTCACCCCTCCACTTT. Its protein product is CASSQDLTGNSPLHF.

The chain has TRBV6-5 and TRBJ1-4; D remains unclear. Germline lookup yields CDR1 MNHEY and CDR2 SVGAGI. This CDR3 is 15 amino acids long. V was pared by 0 bases and J by 6 bases, with 11 bases between. As DNA, the CDR3 is TGTGCCAGCAGTTACTCGAACGGGTTGTATGAAAAACTGTTTTTT. This codes for CASSYSNGLYEKLFF.

This clone was detected once. The V call is TRBV4-3, the J call TRBJ1-1; D remains ambiguous. Germline V gene sequence: CDR1 LGHNA, CDR2 YSLEER. The V end was cut by 4 bases, the J end by 1 base, with 7 bases between. The CDR3 has 13 residues. This CDR3 reads CASSPPGNTEAFF. CDR3 coding DNA: TGCGCCAGCAGCCCCCCGGGGAACACTGAAGCTTTCTTT.

The V gene is TRBV10-3, the J gene TRBJ1-1; 8 bases are shared with TRBD1. The CDR3 covers 15 residues. V was clipped by 0 bases and J by 6 bases; unmatched bases: 6. The germline gives CDR1 ENHRY, CDR2 SYGVKD. The CDR3 sequence: CAISESGQEGAEAFF. CDR3 DNA sequence: TGTGCCATCAGTGAGTCGGGACAGGAGGGAGCTGAAGCTTTCTTT.

This clone was counted between two and nine times. V is TRBV10-3 and J is TRBJ2-3, with TRBD2 matching 8 bases. This CDR3 has 13 residues. CDR1 and CDR2 (germline): ENHRY, SYGVKD. The V and J ends lost 8 bases and 6 bases, in that order; junction bases with no gene match: 7. CDR3 sequence (DNA): TGTGCCATCGCAGCGGGAGAAGTGGATACGCAGTATTTT. This translates into CAIAAGEVDTQYF.

In this sample, this clone turned up a few times. The chain uses TRBV4-3 and TRBJ2-1; possibly TRBD2 for D (6 bases). This CDR3 comprises 15 residues. Trimming took off 3 bases at V and 6 bases at J, with 15 bases between the two ends. Germline CDR1 LGHNA, CDR2 YSLEER. For the CDR3, the DNA is TGCGCCAGCAGCCAGCTCCGGGACTCACGCAATGAGCAGTTCTTC. Protein: CASSQLRDSRNEQFF.

The chain couples TRBV5-1 to TRBJ1-2; 8 bases line up with TRBD1. V lost 4 bases to trimming and J lost 8 bases; unmatched junction nucleotides: 10. From germline, CDR1 is SGHRS and CDR2 YFSETQ. The CDR3 sequence is 14 residues long. The CDR3 protein is CASSPLDRVYGYTF. The DNA of the CDR3 is TGCGCCAGCAGCCCCCTGGACAGGGTATACGGCTACACCTTC.

The J gene is TRBJ1-5, the V gene TRBV7-2; unclear D gene. Per germline, CDR1 SGHTA and CDR2 FQGNSA. The CDR3 runs to 14 residues. V was shortened by 5 bases and J by 2 bases, with 10 bases between the two germline ends. The CDR3 DNA sequence: TGTGCCAGCAGCCCTGGGCTTGGCAATCAGCCCCAGCATTTT. Translating it yields CASSPGLGNQPQHF.

The chain links TRBV5-1 to TRBJ2-1, with 9 bases fitting TRBD1. The CDR3 runs to 15 residues. In germline, CDR1 is SGHRS, CDR2 YFSETQ. V shed 4 bases and J 9 bases; nucleotides not matched to a gene: 11. Here the CDR3 reads CASSSYRGRNAEQFF. CDR3 DNA sequence: TGCGCCAGCAGCAGCTACAGGGGGCGTAACGCTGAGCAGTTCTTC.

The table lists this clone with a count of one. The V gene is TRBV7-8, the J gene TRBJ1-5; 11 bases match TRBD1. The CDR3 contains 17 residues. Germline V CDR1 and CDR2: SGHVS, FQNEAQ. Trimming removed 5 bases from V and 4 bases from J; junction bases left unmatched: 10. CDR3 residues: CASSPETDRGRNQPQHF. CDR3 in DNA: TGTGCCAGCAGCCCGGAGACGGACAGGGGGCGTAATCAGCCCCAGCATTTT.

V is TRBV5-4 and J is TRBJ1-1, with unresolved D. Germline values: CDR1 SGHNT, CDR2 YYREEE (reference sequence). This CDR3 spans 12 amino acids. Deletions cut 3 bases from V and 1 base from J, with 4 bases between. CDR3 sequence (DNA): TGTGCCAGCAGCTACAGGAACACTGAAGCTTTCTTT. Translated, it gives CASSYRNTEAFF.

The V gene is TRBV9, the J gene TRBJ1-4, with D hard to call. Trimming cost V 0 bases and J 7 bases, with 10 bases left between them. CDR1 SGDLS and CDR2 YYNGEE come from the germline V gene. This CDR3 spans 14 amino acids. DNA for the CDR3: TGTGCCAGCAGCGTAGACGGGAATTTTGAAAAACTGTTTTTT. It encodes CASSVDGNFEKLFF.

The chain employs TRBV30 and TRBJ2-7; 9 bases match TRBD2. V lost 0 bases to trimming and J lost 0 bases; unmatched junction nucleotides: 3. Germline V CDR1 and CDR2: GTSNPN, SVGIG (reference sequence). This CDR3 region has 15 residues. DNA of the CDR3: TGTGCCTGGAGTGTCGGGCGGGGGGGCTCCTACGAGCAGTACTTC. This encodes CAWSVGRGGSYEQYF.

This chain links TRBV30 with TRBJ1-2, with 8 bases that match TRBD1. The ends lost 2 bases at V and 3 bases at J; junction bases unmatched: 5. This CDR3 has 14 amino acids. Per the germline V gene, CDR1 is GTSNPN and CDR2 is SVGIG (reference sequence). The CDR3 bases are TGTGCCTGGAGTCTGACAGGGGACGACTATGGCTACACCTTC. The encoded protein is CAWSLTGDDYGYTF.

The genes are TRBV5-8 and TRBJ2-7; D perhaps matches TRBD2 (6 bases). In germline, CDR1 is SGHTS, CDR2 YDEGEE. V was trimmed by 2 bases and J by 3 bases, leaving 12 bases between them. The CDR3 consists of 14 residues. CDR3 protein: CASSFYRGNYEQYF. CDR3 in DNA: TGTGCCAGCAGCTTTTATCGCGGGAACTACGAGCAGTACTTC.

This clone turned up a few times. V gene TRBV5-4 combines with J gene TRBJ2-7; maybe TRBD1 (6 bases). This CDR3 region has 15 residues. The germline CDR1 and CDR2 sequences are SGHNT and YYREEE (reference sequence). V was shortened by 4 bases and J by 0 bases, with 14 bases between the two germline ends. CDR3 sequence: CASSLRGQASYEQYF. CDR3 nucleotide sequence: TGTGCCAGCAGCCTGAGGGGACAAGCCTCCTACGAGCAGTACTTC. The complete variable domain, with remaining parts taken from reference TRBV5-4 and TRBJ2-7, reads ETGVTQSPTHLIKTRGQQVTLRCSSQSGHNTVSWYQQALGQGPQFIFQYYREEENGRGNFPPRFSGLQFPNYSSELNVNALELDDSALYLCASSLRGQASYEQYFGPGTRLTVT.

The V gene is TRBV9, the J gene TRBJ1-1; the D is unclear. Between the trimmed V and J ends, which lost 3 bases and 0 bases, there was a span of 15 bases. Germline V gene lookup returns CDR1 SGDLS and CDR2 YYNGEE. CDR3 length equals 16 residues. CDR3 coding DNA: TGTGCCAGCAGCGGGCACGCCGAGGGAATGAACACTGAAGCTTTCTTT. Translation: CASSGHAEGMNTEAFF. The full variable domain, with the rest looked up from reference TRBV9 and TRBJ1-1, is DSGVTQTPKHLITATGQRVTLRCSPRSGDLSVYWYQQSLDQGLQFLIQYYNGEERAKGNILERFSAQQFPDLHSELNLSSLELGDSALYFCASSGHAEGMNTEAFFGQGTRLTVV.